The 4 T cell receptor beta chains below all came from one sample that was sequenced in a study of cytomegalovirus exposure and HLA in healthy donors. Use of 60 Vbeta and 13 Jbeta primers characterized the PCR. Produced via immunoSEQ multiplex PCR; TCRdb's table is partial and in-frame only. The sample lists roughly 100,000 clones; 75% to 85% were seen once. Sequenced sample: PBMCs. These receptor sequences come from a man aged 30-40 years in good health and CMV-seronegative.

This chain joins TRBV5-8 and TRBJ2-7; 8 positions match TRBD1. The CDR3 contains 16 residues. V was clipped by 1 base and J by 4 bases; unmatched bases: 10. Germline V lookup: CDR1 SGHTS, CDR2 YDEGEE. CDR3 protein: CASSLTRGTGRYEQYF. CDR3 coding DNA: TGTGCCAGCAGCTTGACCCGCGGGACAGGAAGATACGAGCAGTACTTC.

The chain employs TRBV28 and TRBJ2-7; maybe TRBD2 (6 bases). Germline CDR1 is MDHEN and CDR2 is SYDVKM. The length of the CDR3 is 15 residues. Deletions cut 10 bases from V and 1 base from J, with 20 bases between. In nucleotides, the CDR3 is TGTGCCACCCTCGACCTGTCCGGACTATCCTACGAGCAGTACTTC. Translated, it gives CATLDLSGLSYEQYF.

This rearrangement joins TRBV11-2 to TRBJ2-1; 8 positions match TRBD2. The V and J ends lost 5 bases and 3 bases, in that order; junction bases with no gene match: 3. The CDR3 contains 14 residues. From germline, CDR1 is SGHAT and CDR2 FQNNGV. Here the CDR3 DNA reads TGTGCCAGCAGCCCGAGCGGGGGCTACAATGAGCAGTTCTTC. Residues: CASSPSGGYNEQFF.

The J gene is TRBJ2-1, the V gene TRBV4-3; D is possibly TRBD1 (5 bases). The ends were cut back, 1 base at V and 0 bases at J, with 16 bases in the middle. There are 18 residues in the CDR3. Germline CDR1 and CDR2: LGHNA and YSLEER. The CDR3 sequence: CASSQGQGYSSSYNEQFF. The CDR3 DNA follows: TGCGCCAGCAGCCAAGGGCAGGGCTACTCGAGCTCCTACAATGAGCAGTTCTTC.